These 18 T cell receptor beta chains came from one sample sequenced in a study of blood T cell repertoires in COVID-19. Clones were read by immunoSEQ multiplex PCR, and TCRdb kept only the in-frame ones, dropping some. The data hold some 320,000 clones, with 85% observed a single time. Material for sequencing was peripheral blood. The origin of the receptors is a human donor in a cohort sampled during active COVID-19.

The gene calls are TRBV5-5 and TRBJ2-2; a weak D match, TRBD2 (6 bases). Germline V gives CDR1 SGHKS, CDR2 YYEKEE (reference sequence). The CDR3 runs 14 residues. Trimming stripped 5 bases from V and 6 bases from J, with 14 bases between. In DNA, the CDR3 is TGTGCCAGCAGAGAATGGGGGGATGCCGGGGAGCTGTTTTTT. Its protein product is CASREWGDAGELFF.

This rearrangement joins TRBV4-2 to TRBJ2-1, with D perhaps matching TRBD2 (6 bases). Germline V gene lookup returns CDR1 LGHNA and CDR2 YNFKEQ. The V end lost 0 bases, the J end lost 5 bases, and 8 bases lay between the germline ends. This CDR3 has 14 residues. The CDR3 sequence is CASSQDRLDNEQFF. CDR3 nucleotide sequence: TGTGCCAGCAGCCAAGATAGACTAGACAATGAGCAGTTCTTC.

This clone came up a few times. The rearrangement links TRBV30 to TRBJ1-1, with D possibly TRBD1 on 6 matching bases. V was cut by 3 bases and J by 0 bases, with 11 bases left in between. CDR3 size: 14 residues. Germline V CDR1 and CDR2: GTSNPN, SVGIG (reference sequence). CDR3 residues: CAWRGDTMNTEAFF. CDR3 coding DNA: TGTGCCTGGAGGGGGGACACCATGAACACTGAAGCTTTCTTT.

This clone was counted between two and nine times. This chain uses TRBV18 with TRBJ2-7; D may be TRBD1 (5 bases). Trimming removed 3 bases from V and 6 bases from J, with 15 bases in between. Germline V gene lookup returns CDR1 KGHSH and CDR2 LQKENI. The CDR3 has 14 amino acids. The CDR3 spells CASSPTVLYGEQYF. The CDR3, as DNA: TGTGCCAGCTCACCGACAGTTTTATACGGCGAGCAGTACTTC.

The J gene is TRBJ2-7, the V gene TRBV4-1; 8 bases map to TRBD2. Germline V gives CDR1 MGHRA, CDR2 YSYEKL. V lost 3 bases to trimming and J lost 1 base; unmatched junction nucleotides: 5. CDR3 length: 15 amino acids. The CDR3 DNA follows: TGCGCCAGCAGCCATGATAGCGGGGAGTCCTACGAGCAGTACTTC. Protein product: CASSHDSGESYEQYF.

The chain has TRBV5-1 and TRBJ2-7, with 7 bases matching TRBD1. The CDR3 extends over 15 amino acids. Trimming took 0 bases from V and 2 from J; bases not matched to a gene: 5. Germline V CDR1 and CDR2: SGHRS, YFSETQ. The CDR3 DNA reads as TGCGCCAGCAGCTTGGGCCCGGGACAGACCTACGAGCAGTACTTC. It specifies CASSLGPGQTYEQYF.

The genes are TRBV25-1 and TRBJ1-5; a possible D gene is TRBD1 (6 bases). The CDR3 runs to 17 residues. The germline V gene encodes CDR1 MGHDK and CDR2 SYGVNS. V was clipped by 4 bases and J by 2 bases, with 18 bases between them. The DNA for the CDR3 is TGTGCCAGCAGTGCGGGACAAGGGGGAGTACGCAATCAGCCCCAGCATTTT. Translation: CASSAGQGGVRNQPQHF.

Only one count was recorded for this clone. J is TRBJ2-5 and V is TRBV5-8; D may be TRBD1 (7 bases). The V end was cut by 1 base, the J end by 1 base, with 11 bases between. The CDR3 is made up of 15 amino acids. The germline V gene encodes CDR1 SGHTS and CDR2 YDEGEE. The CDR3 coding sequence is TGTGCCAGCAGCTTGAACAGGGGACTCCAAGAGACCCAGTACTTC. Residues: CASSLNRGLQETQYF.

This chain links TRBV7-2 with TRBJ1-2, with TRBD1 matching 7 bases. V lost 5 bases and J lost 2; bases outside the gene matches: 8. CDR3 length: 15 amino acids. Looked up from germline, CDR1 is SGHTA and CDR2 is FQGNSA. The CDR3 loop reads CASSPTPGQNYGYTF. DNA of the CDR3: TGTGCCAGCAGCCCTACCCCGGGACAGAACTATGGCTACACCTTC.

The CDR3 is CASSPGQGEWTNQPQHF. CDR3 DNA: TGCGCCAGCAGCCCCGGACAGGGAGAGTGGACCAATCAGCCCCAGCATTTT. This chain joins TRBV5-1 and TRBJ1-5; 8 bases fit TRBD1. V lost 4 bases, J lost 3 bases, and 12 bases stayed unmatched. The CDR3 has 17 residues. The germline gives CDR1 SGHRS, CDR2 YFSETQ.

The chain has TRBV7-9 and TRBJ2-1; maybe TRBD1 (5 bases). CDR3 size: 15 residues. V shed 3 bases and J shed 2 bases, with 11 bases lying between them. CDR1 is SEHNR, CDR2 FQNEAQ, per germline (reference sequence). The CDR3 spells CASSFRAVAYNEQFF. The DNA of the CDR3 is TGTGCCAGCAGCTTCAGGGCAGTCGCCTACAATGAGCAGTTCTTC.

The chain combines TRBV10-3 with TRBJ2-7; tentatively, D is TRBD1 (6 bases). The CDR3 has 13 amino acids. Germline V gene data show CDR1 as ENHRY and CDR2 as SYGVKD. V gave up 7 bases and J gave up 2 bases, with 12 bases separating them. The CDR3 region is CAITRDIAYEQYF. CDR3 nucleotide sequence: TGTGCCATCACCCGGGACATCGCCTACGAGCAGTACTTC.

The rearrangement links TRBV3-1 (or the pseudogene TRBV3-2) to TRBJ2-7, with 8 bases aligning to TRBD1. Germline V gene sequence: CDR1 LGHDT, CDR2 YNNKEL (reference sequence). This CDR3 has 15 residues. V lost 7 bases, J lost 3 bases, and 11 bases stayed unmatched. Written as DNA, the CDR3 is TGTGCCAGCACCGCCCCGGACAGGGCCTTCTACGAGCAGTACTTC. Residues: CASTAPDRAFYEQYF.

The CDR3 DNA reads as TGCAGTGCCCACTTGAACACTGAAGCTTTCTTT. This sequence encodes CSAHLNTEAFF. The chain couples TRBV20-1 to TRBJ1-1; D is uncertain. The CDR3 spans 11 residues. Between the trimmed V and J ends, which lost 6 bases and 0 bases, there was a span of 5 bases. The germline V gene has CDR1 DFQATT and CDR2 SNEGSKA (reference sequence).

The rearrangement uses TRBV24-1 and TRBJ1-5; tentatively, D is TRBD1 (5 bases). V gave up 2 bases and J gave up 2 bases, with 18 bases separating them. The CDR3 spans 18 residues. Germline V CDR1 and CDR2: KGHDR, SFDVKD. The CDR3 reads CATSDSPRRTNGNQPQHF. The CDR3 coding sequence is TGTGCCACCAGTGATTCCCCGAGACGGACAAACGGCAATCAGCCCCAGCATTTT.

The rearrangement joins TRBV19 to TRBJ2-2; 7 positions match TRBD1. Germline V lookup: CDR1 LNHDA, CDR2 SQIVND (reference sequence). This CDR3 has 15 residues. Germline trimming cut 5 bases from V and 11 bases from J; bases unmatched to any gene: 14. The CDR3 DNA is TGTGCCAGTAGTCGCCCGGGACAGAGAGACCACGAGCTGTTTTTT. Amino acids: CASSRPGQRDHELFF.

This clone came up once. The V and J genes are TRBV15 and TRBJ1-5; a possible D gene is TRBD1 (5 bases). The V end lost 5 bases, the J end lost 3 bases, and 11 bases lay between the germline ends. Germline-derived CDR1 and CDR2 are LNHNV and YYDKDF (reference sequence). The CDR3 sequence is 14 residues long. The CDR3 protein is CATSRKQDNQPQHF. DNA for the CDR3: TGTGCCACCAGCCGCAAACAGGACAATCAGCCCCAGCATTTT. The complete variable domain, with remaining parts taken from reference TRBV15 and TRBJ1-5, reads DAMVIQNPRYQVTQFGKPVTLSCSQTLNHNVMYWYQQKSSQAPKLLFHYYDKDFNNEADTPDNFQSRRPNTSFCFLDIRSPGLGDTAMYLCATSRKQDNQPQHFGDGTRLSIL.

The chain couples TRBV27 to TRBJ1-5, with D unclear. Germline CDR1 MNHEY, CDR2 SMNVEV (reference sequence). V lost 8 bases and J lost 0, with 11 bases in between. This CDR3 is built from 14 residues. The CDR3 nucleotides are TGTGCCAGCCCCTACAGTATTAGCAATCAGCCCCAGCATTTT. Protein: CASPYSISNQPQHF.